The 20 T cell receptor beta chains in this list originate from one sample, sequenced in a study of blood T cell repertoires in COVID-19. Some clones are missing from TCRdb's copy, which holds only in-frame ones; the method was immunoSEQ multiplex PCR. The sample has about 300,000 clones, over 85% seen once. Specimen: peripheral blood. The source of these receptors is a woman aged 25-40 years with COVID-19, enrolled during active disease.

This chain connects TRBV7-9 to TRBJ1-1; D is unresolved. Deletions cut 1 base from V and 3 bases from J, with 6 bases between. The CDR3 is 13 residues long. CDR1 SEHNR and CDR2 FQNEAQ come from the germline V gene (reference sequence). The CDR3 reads CASSLVQDTEAFF. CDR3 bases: TGTGCCAGCAGCTTAGTTCAGGACACTGAAGCTTTCTTT.

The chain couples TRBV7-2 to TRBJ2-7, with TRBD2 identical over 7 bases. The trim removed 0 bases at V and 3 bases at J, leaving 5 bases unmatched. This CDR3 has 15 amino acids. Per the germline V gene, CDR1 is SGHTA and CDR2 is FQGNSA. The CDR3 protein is CASSLAGGGNYEQYV. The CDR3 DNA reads TGTGCCAGCAGCTTAGCTGGCGGGGGTAACTACGAGCAGTACGTC.

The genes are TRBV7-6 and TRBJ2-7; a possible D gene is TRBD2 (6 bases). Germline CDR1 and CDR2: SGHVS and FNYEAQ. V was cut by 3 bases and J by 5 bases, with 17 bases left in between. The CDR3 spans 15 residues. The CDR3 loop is CASSFFPGVKNEQYF. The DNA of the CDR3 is TGTGCCAGCAGCTTTTTTCCGGGGGTGAAAAACGAGCAGTACTTC.

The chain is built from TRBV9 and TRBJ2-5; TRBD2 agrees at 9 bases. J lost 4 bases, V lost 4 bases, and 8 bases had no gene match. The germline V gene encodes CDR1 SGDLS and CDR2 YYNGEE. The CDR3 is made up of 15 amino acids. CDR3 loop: CASSTQGLAGETQYF. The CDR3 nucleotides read TGTGCCAGCAGCACCCAGGGACTAGCTGGAGAGACCCAGTACTTC.

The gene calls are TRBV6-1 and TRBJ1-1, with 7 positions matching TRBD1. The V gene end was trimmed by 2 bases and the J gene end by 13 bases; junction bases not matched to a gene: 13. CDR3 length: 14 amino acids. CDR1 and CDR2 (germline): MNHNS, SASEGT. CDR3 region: CASSETWGQTPGFF. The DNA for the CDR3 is TGTGCCAGCAGTGAAACTTGGGGACAGACCCCTGGTTTCTTT.

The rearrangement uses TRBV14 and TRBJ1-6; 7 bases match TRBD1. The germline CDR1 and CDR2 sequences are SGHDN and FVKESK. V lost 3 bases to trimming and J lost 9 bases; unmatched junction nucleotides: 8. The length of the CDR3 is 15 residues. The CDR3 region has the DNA TGTGCCAGCAGCCATCTCAGGACAGGCGGTTCACCCCTCCACTTT. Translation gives CASSHLRTGGSPLHF.

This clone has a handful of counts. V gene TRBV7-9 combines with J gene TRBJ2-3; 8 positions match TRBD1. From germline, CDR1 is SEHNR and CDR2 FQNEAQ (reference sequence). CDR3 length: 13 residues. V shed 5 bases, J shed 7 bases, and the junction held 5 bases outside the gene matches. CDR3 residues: CASSEWDRHTQYF. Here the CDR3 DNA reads TGTGCCAGCAGCGAATGGGACAGGCATACGCAGTATTTT.

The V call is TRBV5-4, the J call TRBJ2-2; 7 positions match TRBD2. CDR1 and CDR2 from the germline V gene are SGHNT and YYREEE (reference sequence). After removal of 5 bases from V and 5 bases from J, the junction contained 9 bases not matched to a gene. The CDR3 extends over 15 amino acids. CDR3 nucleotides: TGTGCCAGCAGGCGGGACTACCTCGGTACCGGGGAGCTGTTTTTT. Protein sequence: CASRRDYLGTGELFF.

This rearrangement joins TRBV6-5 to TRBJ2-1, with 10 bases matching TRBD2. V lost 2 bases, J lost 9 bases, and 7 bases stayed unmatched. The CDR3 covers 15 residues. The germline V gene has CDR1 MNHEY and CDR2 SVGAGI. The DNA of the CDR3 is TGTGCCAGCAGTTACGAACTAGCGGGGAGCAGTGAGCAGTTCTTC. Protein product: CASSYELAGSSEQFF.

CDR3 sequence reads: CASNQGVGTEAFF. CDR3 in DNA: TGCGCCAGCAACCAGGGGGTGGGGACTGAAGCTTTCTTT. V and J are TRBV10-2 and TRBJ1-1; 7 bases line up with TRBD1. The germline V gene encodes CDR1 WSHSY and CDR2 SAAADI. After removal of 7 bases from V and 5 bases from J, the junction contained 7 bases not matched to a gene. CDR3 length: 13 amino acids.

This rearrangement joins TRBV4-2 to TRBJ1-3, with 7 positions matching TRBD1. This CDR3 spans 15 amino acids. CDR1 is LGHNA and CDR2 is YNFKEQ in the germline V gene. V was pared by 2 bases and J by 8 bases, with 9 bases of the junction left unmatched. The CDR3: CASSQQTGLSDTIYF. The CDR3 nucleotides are TGTGCCAGCAGCCAACAGACAGGGCTGTCGGACACCATATATTTT.

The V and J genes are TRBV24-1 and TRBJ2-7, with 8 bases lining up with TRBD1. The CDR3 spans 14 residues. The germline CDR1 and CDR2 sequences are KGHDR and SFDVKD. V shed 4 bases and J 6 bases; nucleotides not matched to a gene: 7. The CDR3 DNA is TGTGCCACCAGTGACTCTTATGACAGGGGCGAGCAGTACTTC. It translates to CATSDSYDRGEQYF.

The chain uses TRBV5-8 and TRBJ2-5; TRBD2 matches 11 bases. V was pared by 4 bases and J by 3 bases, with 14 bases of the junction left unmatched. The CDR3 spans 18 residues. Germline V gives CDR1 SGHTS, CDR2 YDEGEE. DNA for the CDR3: TGTGCCAGCAGCCAACCTGCTCAACTAGCGGGGGCGAAAGAGACCCAGTACTTC. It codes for CASSQPAQLAGAKETQYF.

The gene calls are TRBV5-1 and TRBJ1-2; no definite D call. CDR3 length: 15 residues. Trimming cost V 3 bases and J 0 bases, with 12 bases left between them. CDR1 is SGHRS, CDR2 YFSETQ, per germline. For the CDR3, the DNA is TGCGCCAGCAGCTCTGGAGCGGCTACTAACTATGGCTACACCTTC. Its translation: CASSSGAATNYGYTF.

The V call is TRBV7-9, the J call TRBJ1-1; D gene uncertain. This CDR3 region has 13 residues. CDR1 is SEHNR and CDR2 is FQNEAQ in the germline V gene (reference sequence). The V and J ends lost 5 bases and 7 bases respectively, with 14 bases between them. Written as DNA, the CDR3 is TGTGCCAGCAGCCTAGGGAGGACCCTTGAAGCTTTCTTT. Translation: CASSLGRTLEAFF.

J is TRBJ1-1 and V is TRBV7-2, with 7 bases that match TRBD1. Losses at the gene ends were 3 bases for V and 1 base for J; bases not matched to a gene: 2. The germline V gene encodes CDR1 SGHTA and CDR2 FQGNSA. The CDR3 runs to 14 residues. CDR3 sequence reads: CASSFGTANTEAFF. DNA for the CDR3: TGTGCCAGCAGCTTTGGGACAGCGAACACTGAAGCTTTCTTT.

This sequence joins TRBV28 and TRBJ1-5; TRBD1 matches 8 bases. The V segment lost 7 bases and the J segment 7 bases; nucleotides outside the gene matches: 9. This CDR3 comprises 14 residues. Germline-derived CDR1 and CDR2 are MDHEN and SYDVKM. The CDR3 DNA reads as TGTGCCAGCAAGACAGGGGTAGTAGAACAGCCCCAGCATTTT. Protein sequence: CASKTGVVEQPQHF.

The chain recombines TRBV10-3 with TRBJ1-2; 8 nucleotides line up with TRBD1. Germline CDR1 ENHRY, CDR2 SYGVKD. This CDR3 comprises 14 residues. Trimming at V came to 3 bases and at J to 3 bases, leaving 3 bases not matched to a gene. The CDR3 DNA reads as TGTGCCATCAGTGACAGGGGGCGTGACTATGGCTACACCTTC. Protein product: CAISDRGRDYGYTF.

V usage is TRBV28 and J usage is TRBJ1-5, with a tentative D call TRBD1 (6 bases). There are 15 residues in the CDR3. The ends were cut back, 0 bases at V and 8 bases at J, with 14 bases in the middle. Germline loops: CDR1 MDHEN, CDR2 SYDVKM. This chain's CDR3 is CASSLWGSGGKPQHF. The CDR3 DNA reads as TGTGCCAGCAGTTTATGGGGTTCGGGGGGCAAGCCCCAGCATTTT. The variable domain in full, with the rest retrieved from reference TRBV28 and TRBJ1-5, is DVKVTQSSRYLVKRTGEKVFLECVQDMDHENMFWYRQDPGLGLRLIYFSYDVKMKEKGDIPEGYSVSREKKERFSLILESASTNQTSMYLCASSLWGSGGKPQHFGDGTRLSIL.

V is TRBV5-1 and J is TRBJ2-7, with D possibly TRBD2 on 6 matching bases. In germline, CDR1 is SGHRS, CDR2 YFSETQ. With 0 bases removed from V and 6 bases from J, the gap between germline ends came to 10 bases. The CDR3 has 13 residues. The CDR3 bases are TGCGCCAGCAGCTTGGGTCCGGGAGCCGAGCAGTACGTC. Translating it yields CASSLGPGAEQYV.